This T cell receptor (beta chain) was found in a study of blood T cell repertoires in COVID-19. The overall study: Acute and convalescent COVID-19 samples came from the United States, Italy and Spain. The cDNA or gDNA used as material had been derived from T cells, B-cell-depleted T cells, or PBMCs.

As originally analysed: Reference gene primer amplification gave estimated nucleated cell counts. Assay: immunoSEQ multiplex PCR; the TCRdb copy retains only in-frame clones and omits some. V and J calls and clone size are those listed in that table; D and trimming were worked out from the DNA. Here the sample spans fewer than 150,000 clones, around 86% being singletons. V gave up 2 bases and J gave up 5 bases; unmatched junction bases: 3. The CDR3 is made up of 15 amino acids. Germline assignment: CDR1 SGHRS and CDR2 YFSETQ. The rearrangement joins TRBV5-1 to TRBJ2-3; 12 bases match TRBD1. Sequenced input: peripheral blood. The TCR comes from a human donor in a cohort sampled during active COVID-19. CDR3 in DNA: TGCGCCAGCAGCTTCCGGGACAGGGGGCTAGATACGCAGTATTTT. It yields the protein CASSFRDRGLDTQYF. The entire variable domain, with the rest obtained from reference TRBV5-1 and TRBJ2-3, is as follows: KAGVTQTPRYLIKTRGQQVTLSCSPISGHRSVSWYQQTPGQGLQFLFEYFSETQRNKGNFPGRFSGRQFSNSRSEMNVSTLELGDSALYLCASSFRDRGLDTQYFGPGTRLTVL.